These 2 T cell receptor beta chains share one sample of origin, sequenced in a study of CD8 T cells in ankylosing spondylitis. In TCRdb, the 5' RACE reads were re-called with MiXCR into one record per CDR3 protein. This sample yields 90,000 to 100,000 distinct CDR3 sequences, of which about 8% are seen a single time; 9.9% belongs to the top ten. Sequenced sample: blood, either unsorted or a sorted T cell fraction (not recorded which). The receptors come from a male donor with ankylosing spondylitis or in good health (not recorded which).

The chain's CDR3 is CSAWGQGQGSLTNTEAFF. The CDR3 DNA sequence: TGCAGTGCTTGGGGCCAGGGACAGGGGTCCCTTACTAACACTGAAGCTTTCTTT. The gene calls are TRBV20-1 and TRBJ1-1; 10 bases match TRBD1. Germline V gene lookup returns CDR1 DFQATT and CDR2 SNEGSKA (reference sequence). The CDR3 loop spans 18 amino acids. The junction had 17 bases not matched to a gene; V was cut back by 5 bases and J by 2 bases.

In its sample, this clonotype was seen many times. The rearrangement joins TRBV5-1 to TRBJ2-1; D not resolved. Germline CDR1 SGHRS, CDR2 YFSETQ. V lost 2 bases to trimming and J lost 10 bases, with 7 bases between them. CDR3 length equals 11 residues. CDR3 bases: TGCGCCAGCAGCTTTGGTCCAGAGCAGTTCTTC. It specifies CASSFGPEQFF.